This T cell receptor beta chain appears in the sequencing data of a study of brain T cells in children with intractable seizures. Some clones are missing from TCRdb's copy, which holds only in-frame ones; the method was immunoSEQ multiplex PCR. This table holds 60,000 to 65,000 clones, 90% to 97% found once. V lost 6 bases, J lost 5 bases, and 17 bases lay in between. Germline-derived CDR1 and CDR2 are LNHDA and SQIVND (reference sequence). The CDR3 spans 14 residues. The source of this sequence is a boy under three years old with focal cortical dysplasia and intractable seizures. V usage is TRBV19 and J usage is TRBJ2-7; TRBD1 might be the D (6 bases). This specimen consisted of peripheral blood, obtained at surgery. Here the CDR3 reads CASRGTGKKNEQYF. The CDR3 nucleotides are TGTGCCAGTAGAGGCACAGGGAAGAAGAACGAGCAGTACTTC.